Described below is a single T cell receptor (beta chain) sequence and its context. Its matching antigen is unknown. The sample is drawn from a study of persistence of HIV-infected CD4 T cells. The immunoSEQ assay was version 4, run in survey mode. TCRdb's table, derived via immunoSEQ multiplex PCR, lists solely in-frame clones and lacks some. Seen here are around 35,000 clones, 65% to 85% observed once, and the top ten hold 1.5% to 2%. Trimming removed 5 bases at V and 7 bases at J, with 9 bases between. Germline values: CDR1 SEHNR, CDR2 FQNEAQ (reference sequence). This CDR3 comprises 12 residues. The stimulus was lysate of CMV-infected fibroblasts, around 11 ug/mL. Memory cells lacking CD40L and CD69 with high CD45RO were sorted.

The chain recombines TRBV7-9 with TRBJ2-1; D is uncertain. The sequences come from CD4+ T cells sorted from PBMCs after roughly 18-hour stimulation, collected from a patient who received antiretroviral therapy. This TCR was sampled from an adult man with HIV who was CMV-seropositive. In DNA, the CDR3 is TGTGCCAGCAGCCCAACGGCTAATGAGCAGTTCTTC. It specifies CASSPTANEQFF.